The 12 T cell receptor beta chains presented below share a single source sample, sequenced in a study of T-cell memory formation after mild COVID-19. Via MiXCR, TCRdb re-called the 5' RACE reads, giving one row per CDR3 protein. Of fewer than 650,000 distinct CDR3 sequences listed, around 15% were seen once; the top ten hold 8.1%. Sequences were obtained from PBMCs or a T cell subset sorted from them (not recorded which). Source of these receptors: an adult woman who had mild COVID-19 (a few samples of this study predate the infection). Cell type and time point are not known.

V is TRBV20-1 and J is TRBJ1-2; D uncertain. Germline V gives CDR1 DFQATT, CDR2 SNEGSKA (reference sequence). The CDR3 has 13 residues. V gave up 6 bases and J gave up 4 bases, with 15 bases separating them. The chain's CDR3 is CSAPELAGYGYTF. CDR3 nucleotide sequence: TGCAGTGCACCGGAGCTGGCAGGCTATGGCTACACCTTC.

This chain links TRBV20-1 with TRBJ2-1; 8 positions agree with TRBD2. This CDR3 spans 14 amino acids. V lost 4 bases and J lost 4; bases outside the gene matches: 6. Per the germline V gene, CDR1 is DFQATT and CDR2 is SNEGSKA (reference sequence). This CDR3 is CSATAGVSYNEQFF. As DNA, the CDR3 is TGCAGTGCTACAGCGGGAGTTAGTTACAATGAGCAGTTCTTC.

The gene calls are TRBV18 and TRBJ2-3, with D possibly matching TRBD2 (6 bases). The CDR3 is 13 amino acids. Germline CDR1 is KGHSH and CDR2 is LQKENI. V was pared by 6 bases and J by 2 bases, with 9 bases between. CDR3 bases: TGTGCCAGCTCGCGCGGGAACACAGATACGCAGTATTTT. This translates into CASSRGNTDTQYF.

This clonotype was found a few times. The rearrangement uses TRBV19 and TRBJ2-7; the match to TRBD1 covers 7 bases. The junction had 19 bases not matched to a gene; V was cut back by 5 bases and J by 3 bases. Germline loops: CDR1 LNHDA, CDR2 SQIVND (reference sequence). CDR3 length: 18 residues. This chain's CDR3 is CASSPAAFTGDIVYEQYF. As DNA, the CDR3 is TGTGCCAGTAGTCCGGCCGCCTTTACAGGGGATATAGTCTACGAGCAGTACTTC.

V gene TRBV5-8 combines with J gene TRBJ1-5; a possible D gene is TRBD1 (5 bases). CDR1 is SGHTS, CDR2 YDEGEE, per germline. This CDR3 contains 16 residues. The V and J ends lost 0 bases and 0 bases respectively, with 10 bases between them. For the CDR3, the DNA is TGTGCCAGCAGCTTGGGGGCAGGGAATAGCAATCAGCCCCAGCATTTT. Its translation is CASSLGAGNSNQPQHF.

This clonotype was found a few times. This sequence joins TRBV12-3 or TRBV12-4 and TRBJ2-3; TRBD2 aligns across 9 bases. This CDR3 has 15 residues. V dropped 6 bases and J dropped 0; count of bases not matched to a gene: 4. The CDR3: CASSTTSGSTDTQYF. The CDR3 coding sequence is TGTGCCAGCAGCACGACTAGCGGAAGCACAGATACGCAGTATTTT.

This sequence joins TRBV21-1 and TRBJ1-1. TRBV21-1 is described as a pseudogene. The CDR3 consists of 13 residues. CDR3 DNA: TGTGCCAACCACAGCGCTTTGAACACTGAAGCTTTCTTT. Protein sequence: CANHSALNTEAFF.

V gene TRBV5-4 combines with J gene TRBJ1-1; D is unresolved. Germline V lookup: CDR1 SGHNT, CDR2 YYREEE (reference sequence). V was clipped by 2 bases and J by 5 bases, with 10 bases between them. This CDR3 has 13 residues. The CDR3 DNA follows: TGTGCCAGCAGCTTCCCGGGGAAGACTGAAGCTTTCTTT. Its protein product is CASSFPGKTEAFF. Full variable domain (remainder filled in from reference TRBV5-4 and TRBJ1-1): ETGVTQSPTHLIKTRGQQVTLRCSSQSGHNTVSWYQQALGQGPQFIFQYYREEENGRGNFPPRFSGLQFPNYSSELNVNALELDDSALYLCASSFPGKTEAFFGQGTRLTVV.

The rearrangement uses TRBV12-3 or TRBV12-4 and TRBJ1-6; 9 nucleotides align to TRBD1. With 4 bases clipped from V and 0 bases from J, the junction kept 10 bases outside the gene matches. The CDR3 covers 19 residues. DNA for the CDR3: TGTGCCAGCAGTTCCGGGACAGGGATTGTAGGCTCCTATAATTCACCCCTCCACTTT. This encodes CASSSGTGIVGSYNSPLHF.

This chain links TRBV19 with TRBJ2-7; perhaps TRBD1 as D (6 bases). In germline, CDR1 is LNHDA, CDR2 SQIVND (reference sequence). Deletions cut 3 bases from V and 1 base from J, with 13 bases between. CDR3 length: 15 residues. CDR3 DNA: TGTGCCAGTAGTATCGATCGACAGGAGTCCTACGAGCAGTACTTC. This encodes CASSIDRQESYEQYF.

V and J are TRBV3-1 and TRBJ2-5; 7 nucleotides agree with TRBD2. The CDR3 contains 15 residues. Germline CDR1 and CDR2: LGHDT and YNNKEL (reference sequence). The J segment lost 2 bases and the V segment lost 4 bases, leaving 7 bases of the junction unmatched. In nucleotides, the CDR3 is TGTGCCAGCAGCCTCCCGGGACTAACTCAAGAGACCCAGTACTTC. As protein: CASSLPGLTQETQYF.

The chain has TRBV4-1 and TRBJ1-6; D is undetermined. V lost 4 bases, J lost 8 bases, and 18 bases lay in between. Per the germline V gene, CDR1 is MGHRA and CDR2 is YSYEKL. The CDR3 is made up of 16 amino acids. Written as DNA, the CDR3 is TGCGCCAGCAGCCTATCATCCGGGGTTCGGGATTCACCCCTCCACTTT. The encoded protein is CASSLSSGVRDSPLHF.